The next 20 T cell receptor beta chains were all read from a single sample in a study of cytomegalovirus exposure and HLA in healthy donors. Assay: immunoSEQ multiplex PCR; the TCRdb copy retains only in-frame clones and omits some. The table has roughly 100,000 clones, about 85% seen once; the top ten hold roughly 4.2%. Material for sequencing was PBMCs. Every receptor here comes from a woman aged 18-30 years in good health and CMV-seropositive.

The chain is built from TRBV5-1 and TRBJ2-1; 13 bases map to TRBD2. Germline CDR1 SGHRS, CDR2 YFSETQ. Losses at the gene ends were 7 bases for V and 5 bases for J; bases not matched to a gene: 0. CDR3 length: 13 amino acids. The CDR3 bases are TGCGCCAGCGGACTAGCGGGGGACAATGAGCAGTTCTTC. Translated: CASGLAGDNEQFF.

The rearrangement joins TRBV29-1 to TRBJ2-7, with 11 bases fitting TRBD1. The CDR3 is 16 amino acids. V shed 6 bases and J 0 bases; nucleotides not matched to a gene: 10. From germline, CDR1 is SQVTM and CDR2 ANQGSEA. The CDR3 reads CSVGQGAPFSSYEQYF. In DNA, the CDR3 is TGCAGCGTAGGACAGGGGGCCCCCTTCAGCTCCTACGAGCAGTACTTC.

V and J are TRBV19 and TRBJ2-7; a weak D match, TRBD2 (6 bases). In germline, CDR1 is LNHDA, CDR2 SQIVND (reference sequence). The CDR3 is made up of 15 amino acids. V gave up 1 base and J gave up 4 bases, with 14 bases separating them. CDR3 DNA: TGTGCCAGTAGTATAGGGGGGGAGAAAGGTTACGAGCAGTACTTC. Translation: CASSIGGEKGYEQYF.

The chain couples TRBV7-2 to TRBJ2-7, with D possibly being TRBD2 (6 bases). The V end was cut by 3 bases, the J end by 2 bases, with 14 bases between. This CDR3 spans 15 amino acids. Germline CDR1 reads SGHTA; CDR2 reads FQGNSA. The CDR3 nucleotides read TGTGCCAGCAGCTTGTGGGGAGGAGTAACCTACGAGCAGTACTTC. Translated: CASSLWGGVTYEQYF.

This clone was found once. The chain couples TRBV5-1 to TRBJ2-7, with TRBD1 as a possible D gene (6 bases). CDR3 length: 14 residues. V was pared by 4 bases and J by 2 bases, with 13 bases between. Germline V gene lookup returns CDR1 SGHRS and CDR2 YFSETQ. The CDR3 bases are TGCGCCAGCAGCCTTAGGGACACCACCTACGAGCAGTACTTC. Amino acids: CASSLRDTTYEQYF.

This chain joins TRBV28 and TRBJ2-5; 13 bases align to TRBD2. The V and J ends lost 8 bases and 3 bases, in that order; junction bases with no gene match: 9. Germline values: CDR1 MDHEN, CDR2 SYDVKM. This CDR3 contains 16 residues. DNA for the CDR3: TGTGCCAGCCGAACCCGACTAGCGGGAGGTAAAGAGACCCAGTACTTC. Translated, it gives CASRTRLAGGKETQYF.

The V gene is TRBV5-1, the J gene TRBJ1-1, with 7 bases fitting TRBD1. From germline, CDR1 is SGHRS and CDR2 YFSETQ. V was clipped by 0 bases and J by 0 bases; unmatched bases: 8. This CDR3 spans 17 amino acids. The CDR3 is CASSLAPHRGLNTEAFF. The CDR3 bases are TGCGCCAGCAGCTTGGCCCCACACAGGGGTCTGAACACTGAAGCTTTCTTT. Using reference TRBV5-1 and TRBJ1-1 for the parts outside the CDR3, the full variable domain is KAGVTQTPRYLIKTRGQQVTLSCSPISGHRSVSWYQQTPGQGLQFLFEYFSETQRNKGNFPGRFSGRQFSNSRSEMNVSTLELGDSALYLCASSLAPHRGLNTEAFFGQGTRLTVV.

This clone has just one count. The chain recombines TRBV30 with TRBJ2-7; perhaps TRBD1 as D (6 bases). CDR1 is GTSNPN and CDR2 is SVGIG in the germline V gene (reference sequence). CDR3 length: 14 amino acids. Trimming took off 1 base at V and 2 bases at J, with 12 bases between the two ends. CDR3 sequence: CAWSALTGAYEQYF. In DNA form, the CDR3 reads TGTGCCTGGAGTGCGCTGACAGGTGCCTACGAGCAGTACTTC.

The chain links TRBV7-2 to TRBJ1-2, with 8 bases aligning to TRBD1. CDR3 size: 14 residues. V lost 10 bases and J lost 4; bases outside the gene matches: 11. CDR1 SGHTA and CDR2 FQGNSA come from the germline V gene. CDR3 in DNA: TGTGCCAACCTTCCTTGGGACAGGACCTATGGCTACACCTTC. It specifies CANLPWDRTYGYTF.

Only one count was recorded for this clone. The V call is TRBV6-5, the J call TRBJ2-7, with a weak D call TRBD2 (6 bases). The CDR3 sequence is 15 residues long. Looked up from germline, CDR1 is MNHEY and CDR2 is SVGAGI. V shed 6 bases and J shed 0 bases, with 15 bases lying between them. DNA for the CDR3: TGTGCCAGCAGCCACATGCGGGACCCCTCCTACGAGCAGTACTTC. Translating gives CASSHMRDPSYEQYF.

This chain joins TRBV19 and TRBJ1-5; TRBD1 matches 8 bases. CDR1 is LNHDA, CDR2 SQIVND, per germline (reference sequence). Trimming at V came to 5 bases and at J to 2 bases, leaving 5 bases not matched to a gene. The CDR3 contains 15 residues. Written as DNA, the CDR3 is TGTGCCAGTAGTCCGGACAGGGCCGGCAATCAGCCCCAGCATTTT. It translates to CASSPDRAGNQPQHF.

This clone occurred many times. This chain uses TRBV7-9 with TRBJ1-6; TRBD1 might be the D (6 bases). Per germline, CDR1 SEHNR and CDR2 FQNEAQ (reference sequence). Trimming cost V 3 bases and J 4 bases, with 10 bases left between them. The CDR3 is 15 residues long. CDR3 DNA: TGTGCCAGCAGCTTGGGGACACAGTATAATTCACCCCTCCACTTT. Its protein product is CASSLGTQYNSPLHF.

V usage is TRBV25-1 and J usage is TRBJ2-3, with no clear D. The V gene lost 5 bases and the J gene lost 2 bases, with 8 bases spanning the gap. The CDR3 spans 13 residues. From germline, CDR1 is MGHDK and CDR2 SYGVNS. In nucleotides, the CDR3 is TGTGCCAGCAGTCCCCCAAACACAGATACGCAGTATTTT. Amino acid sequence: CASSPPNTDTQYF.

The chain recombines TRBV5-1 with TRBJ1-2; tentatively, D is TRBD1 (6 bases). Germline V gene sequence: CDR1 SGHRS, CDR2 YFSETQ. This CDR3 is built from 15 residues. The V gene lost 4 bases and the J gene lost 4 bases, with 17 bases spanning the gap. CDR3 region: CASSLSPGHLYGYTF. Written as DNA, the CDR3 is TGCGCCAGCAGCCTGTCACCGGGACACCTCTATGGCTACACCTTC.

The rearrangement joins TRBV4-1 to TRBJ2-7; 11 nucleotides line up with TRBD2. The CDR3 is 15 residues long. The germline V gene has CDR1 MGHRA and CDR2 YSYEKL. J gave up 0 bases and V 3 bases, and 1 base lay outside the gene matches. The DNA for the CDR3 is TGCGCCAGCAGCCATACTAGCGGGAGCTCCTACGAGCAGTACTTC. It codes for CASSHTSGSSYEQYF.

This rearrangement joins TRBV9 to TRBJ1-6, with no clear D. Germline lookup yields CDR1 SGDLS and CDR2 YYNGEE. V lost 0 bases to trimming and J lost 10 bases, with 17 bases between them. The CDR3 has 16 amino acids. The CDR3 reads CASSVEPGRGSSPLHF. Written as DNA, the CDR3 is TGTGCCAGCAGCGTAGAACCGGGTAGAGGGTCCTCACCCCTCCACTTT.

This clone was seen just once. The V and J genes are TRBV27 and TRBJ2-7; D perhaps matches TRBD1 (6 bases). Germline lookup yields CDR1 MNHEY and CDR2 SMNVEV (reference sequence). V was clipped by 7 bases and J by 3 bases, with 13 bases between them. This CDR3 has 13 residues. The CDR3 loop reads CASKSGDGYEQYF. In DNA, the CDR3 is TGTGCCAGCAAGTCAGGGGATGGCTACGAGCAGTACTTC.

Only a few counts were recorded for this clone. The genes are TRBV28 and TRBJ1-1; D might be TRBD1 (6 bases). Germline CDR1 and CDR2: MDHEN and SYDVKM. V gave up 7 bases and J gave up 6 bases, with 12 bases separating them. The CDR3 contains 12 residues. CDR3 sequence: CASNSGESEAFF. CDR3 coding DNA: TGTGCCAGCAACTCAGGGGAGTCTGAAGCTTTCTTT.

The chain couples TRBV7-3 to TRBJ2-3; 7 nucleotides align to TRBD1. The ends lost 5 bases at V and 3 bases at J; junction bases unmatched: 5. There are 14 residues in the CDR3. CDR1 SGHTA and CDR2 FQGTGA come from the germline V gene. This CDR3 reads CASSPDRVTDTQYF. Here the CDR3 DNA reads TGTGCCAGCAGCCCCGACAGGGTGACAGATACGCAGTATTTT.

The rearrangement links TRBV5-1 to TRBJ2-4, with 9 bases aligning to TRBD2. V shed 5 bases and J 1 base; nucleotides not matched to a gene: 19. Germline V gives CDR1 SGHRS, CDR2 YFSETQ. The CDR3 totals 20 residues. The CDR3 DNA follows: TGCGCCAGCAGGACGGAATATTCGGCGGGAGGGCCCTCGGCCAAAAACATTCAGTACTTC. Translation: CASRTEYSAGGPSAKNIQYF.